One sample yielded the 12 T cell receptor beta chains listed below, sequenced in a study of T cell responses to AZD1222 COVID-19 vaccine. The table came from immunoSEQ multiplex PCR; TCRdb's copy has only in-frame clones and leaves some out. This sample yields some 150,000 clones, of which 80% to 95% are seen a single time; more than 3% belongs to the top ten. The sequencing used peripheral blood, collected 28 days after the second AZD1222 dose. The receptors come from an adult who received the AZD1222 COVID-19 vaccine.

The chain couples TRBV27 to TRBJ2-7, with D perhaps given as TRBD1 or TRBD2 (5 bases each). V lost 7 bases, J lost 6 bases, and 25 bases lay in between. There are 16 residues in the CDR3. Germline CDR1 and CDR2: MNHEY and SMNVEV (reference sequence). CDR3 bases: TGTGCCAGCAAAGGAAGAGGGGCGATTAGCGAAGGCGAGCAGTACTTC. Translated, it gives CASKGRGAISEGEQYF.

CDR3 residues: CASSQGVQPQHF. In DNA form, the CDR3 reads TGTGCCAGCAGCCAAGGGGTTCAGCCCCAGCATTTT. The chain uses TRBV3-1 (or the pseudogene TRBV3-2) and TRBJ1-5; no firm D call. The CDR3 loop spans 12 amino acids. Germline V lookup: CDR1 LGHDT, CDR2 YNNKEL (reference sequence). Trimming cost V 1 base and J 6 bases, with 4 bases left between them.

V and J are TRBV10-1 and TRBJ2-3; possible D gene TRBD2, 6 bases. V dropped 4 bases and J dropped 8 bases, with 13 bases sitting between them. Germline CDR1 WNHNN, CDR2 SYGVQD (reference sequence). The CDR3 covers 13 residues. In nucleotides, the CDR3 is TGCGCCAGCAGTGTAACCAGGGAGGCTACGCAGTATTTT. Translated: CASSVTREATQYF.

This clone was recorded only once. The chain links TRBV6-4 to TRBJ1-3; 8 nucleotides align to TRBD1. J was trimmed by 2 bases and V by 9 bases; bases with no gene match: 6. The CDR3 is 14 amino acids. Germline loops: CDR1 MRHNA, CDR2 SNTAGT. The CDR3: CASPLDRAGNTIYF. In DNA form, the CDR3 reads TGTGCCAGTCCATTGGACAGGGCTGGAAACACCATATATTTT.

The chain has TRBV18 and TRBJ2-6; D might be TRBD1 (6 bases). The CDR3 totals 18 residues. Trimming left V 5 bases short and J 0 bases short, with 17 bases between. Per germline, CDR1 KGHSH and CDR2 LQKENI. CDR3 sequence: CASSEQGFRYSGANVLTF. As DNA, the CDR3 is TGTGCCAGCTCAGAACAGGGTTTTCGCTACTCTGGGGCCAACGTCCTGACTTTC.

The J gene is TRBJ1-3, the V gene TRBV18, with a weak D call TRBD1 (5 bases). The CDR3 runs to 16 residues. Germline V lookup: CDR1 KGHSH, CDR2 LQKENI. V gave up 3 bases and J gave up 2 bases, with 14 bases separating them. CDR3 in DNA: TGTGCCAGCTCACCGGAGGCAGGGAGACCTGGAAACACCATATATTTT. Amino acids: CASSPEAGRPGNTIYF. Full variable domain (outside the CDR3, taken from reference TRBV18 and TRBJ1-3): NAGVMQNPRHLVRRRGQEARLRCSPMKGHSHVYWYRQLPEEGLKFMVYLQKENIIDESGMPKERFSAEFPKEGPSILRIQQVVRGDSAAYFCASSPEAGRPGNTIYFGEGSWLTVV.

J is TRBJ2-7 and V is TRBV2; possibly TRBD2 for D (5 bases). Germline CDR1 is SNHLY and CDR2 is FYNNEI. Trimming stripped 6 bases from V and 4 bases from J, with 19 bases between. This CDR3 region has 15 residues. The CDR3 nucleotides read TGTGCCAGCAGACCTAACAGCCGTCGGGGATACGAGCAGTACTTC. Translation gives CASRPNSRRGYEQYF.

The chain has TRBV5-4 and TRBJ2-7; 8 positions match TRBD1. CDR1 and CDR2 (germline): SGHNT, YYREEE (reference sequence). CDR3 length: 16 residues. Losses at the gene ends were 0 bases for V and 2 bases for J; bases not matched to a gene: 7. The DNA of the CDR3 is TGTGCCAGCAGCTTGGGGATACAGGGGGATACCTACGAGCAGTACTTC. Its protein is CASSLGIQGDTYEQYF.

This rearrangement joins TRBV18 to TRBJ2-7; D ambiguous. Per germline, CDR1 KGHSH and CDR2 LQKENI. V gave up 0 bases and J gave up 0 bases, with 9 bases separating them. This CDR3 comprises 15 residues. The CDR3 sequence is CASSPPGLSSYEQYF. The CDR3 DNA is TGTGCCAGCTCACCACCAGGGCTAAGCTCCTACGAGCAGTACTTC.

The CDR3, as DNA: TGTGCCAGCAGCTTAGTCGCACGCTACGAGCAGTACTTC. It codes for CASSLVARYEQYF. The J gene is TRBJ2-7, the V gene TRBV11-2; no definite D call. V gave up 1 base and J gave up 3 bases, with 7 bases separating them. The CDR3 has 13 amino acids. Germline CDR1 SGHAT, CDR2 FQNNGV.

The chain's CDR3 is CASSDGRGNQPQHF. The CDR3, as DNA: TGTGCCAGCAGTGATGGGCGGGGCAATCAGCCCCAGCATTTT. The chain links TRBV2 to TRBJ1-5; D not resolved. In germline, CDR1 is SNHLY, CDR2 FYNNEI. CDR3 length: 14 amino acids. The germline V and J ends were trimmed by 3 bases and 2 bases, with 8 bases remaining between them.

V gene TRBV5-1 combines with J gene TRBJ1-1; 8 bases match TRBD1. Trimming cost V 1 base and J 6 bases; bases outside gene matches: 8. Germline CDR1 SGHRS, CDR2 YFSETQ. The CDR3 covers 15 residues. CDR3: CASSLLQGGDSEAFF. Written as DNA, the CDR3 is TGCGCCAGCAGCTTGTTACAGGGGGGAGATTCTGAAGCTTTCTTT.